The text below deals with one TCR beta chain. The antigen is undetermined. At one end the junction does not follow the germline gene, possibly because of a read error. This specimen belongs to a study of tumor and adjacent non-tumor tissue in lung cancer. As for the study in general: Samples averaged about 3.8 million productive TCRbeta reads each. Study-wide points: Tumor repertoires had a smaller top 100 clone share than normal lung. Compared with tumor, normal lung showed significantly lower TCR diversity. Higher tumor TCR diversity was associated with shorter survival.

This CDR3 is built from 15 residues. Germline assignment: CDR1 SGDLS and CDR2 YYNGEE. The template was RNA from unsorted bulk tissue. The normal lung tissue was taken more than 3 cm from the tumor edge. Three rounds of nested PCR, following a modified ARM-PCR protocol, produced the TCRbeta library. TCRdb itself ran the multiplex PCR reads through MiXCR, one entry per CDR3 protein. Of 90,000 to 100,000 distinct CDR3 sequences in the sample, 75% to 85% are singletons; the top ten hold 30%. The clonotype was recovered from a man in his 60s with small cell lung cancer. The chain links TRBV9 to TRBJ2-1; 7 bases are a match to TRBD2. Sequences were obtained from distant non-tumor lung tissue. The CDR3 sequence: CASSPQLALGNEHFF. In nucleotides, the CDR3 is TGTGCCAGCAGCCCCCAACTAGCGTTAGGGAATGAGCACTTCTTC.